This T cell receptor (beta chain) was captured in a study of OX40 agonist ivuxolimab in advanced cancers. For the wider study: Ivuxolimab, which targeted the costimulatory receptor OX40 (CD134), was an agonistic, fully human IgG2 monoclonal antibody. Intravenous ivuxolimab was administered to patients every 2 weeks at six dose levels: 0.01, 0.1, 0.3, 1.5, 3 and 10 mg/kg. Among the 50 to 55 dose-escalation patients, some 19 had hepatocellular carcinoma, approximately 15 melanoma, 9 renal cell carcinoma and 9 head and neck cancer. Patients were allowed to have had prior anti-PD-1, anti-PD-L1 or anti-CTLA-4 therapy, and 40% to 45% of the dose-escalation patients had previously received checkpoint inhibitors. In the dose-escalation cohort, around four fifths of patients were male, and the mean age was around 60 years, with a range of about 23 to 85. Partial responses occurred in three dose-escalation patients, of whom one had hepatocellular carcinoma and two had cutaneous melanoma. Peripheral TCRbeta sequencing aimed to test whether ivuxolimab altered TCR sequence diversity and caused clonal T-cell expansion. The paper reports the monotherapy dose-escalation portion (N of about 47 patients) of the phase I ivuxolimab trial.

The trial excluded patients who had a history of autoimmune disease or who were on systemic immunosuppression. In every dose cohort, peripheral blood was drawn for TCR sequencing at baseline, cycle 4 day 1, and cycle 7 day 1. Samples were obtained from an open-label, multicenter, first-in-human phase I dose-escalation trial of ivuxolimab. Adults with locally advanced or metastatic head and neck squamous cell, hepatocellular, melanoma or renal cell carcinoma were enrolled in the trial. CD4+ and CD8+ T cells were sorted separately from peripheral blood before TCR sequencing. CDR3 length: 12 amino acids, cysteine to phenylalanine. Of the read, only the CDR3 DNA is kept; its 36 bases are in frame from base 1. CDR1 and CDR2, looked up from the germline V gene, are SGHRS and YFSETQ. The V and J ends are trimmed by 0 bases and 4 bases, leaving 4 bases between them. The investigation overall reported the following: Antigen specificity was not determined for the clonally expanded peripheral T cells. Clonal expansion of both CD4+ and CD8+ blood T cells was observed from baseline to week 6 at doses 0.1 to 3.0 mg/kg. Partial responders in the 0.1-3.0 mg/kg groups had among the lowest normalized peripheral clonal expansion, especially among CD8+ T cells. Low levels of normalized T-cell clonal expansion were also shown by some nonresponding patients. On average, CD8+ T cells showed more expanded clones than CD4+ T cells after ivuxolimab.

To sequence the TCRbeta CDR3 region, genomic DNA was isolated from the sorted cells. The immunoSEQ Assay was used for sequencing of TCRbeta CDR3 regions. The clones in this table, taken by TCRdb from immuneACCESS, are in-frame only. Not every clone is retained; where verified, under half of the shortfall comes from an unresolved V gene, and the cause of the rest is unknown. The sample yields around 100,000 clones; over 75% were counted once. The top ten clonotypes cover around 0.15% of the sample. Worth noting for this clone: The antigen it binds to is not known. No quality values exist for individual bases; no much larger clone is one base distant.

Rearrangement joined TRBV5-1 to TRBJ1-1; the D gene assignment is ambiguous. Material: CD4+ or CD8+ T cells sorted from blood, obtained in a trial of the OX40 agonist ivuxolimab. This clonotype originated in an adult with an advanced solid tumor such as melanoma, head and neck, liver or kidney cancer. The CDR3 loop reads CASSLGATEAFF. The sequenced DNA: TGCGCCAGCAGCTTGGGCGCCACTGAAGCTTTCTTT. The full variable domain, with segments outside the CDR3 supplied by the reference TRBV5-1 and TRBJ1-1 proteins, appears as KAGVTQTPRYLIKTRGQQVTLSCSPISGHRSVSWYQQTPGQGLQFLFEYFSETQRNKGNFPGRFSGRQFSNSRSEMNVSTLELGDSALYLCASSLGATEAFFGQGTRLTVV.